Given below is one TCR beta chain in context. Antigen specificity is unknown. These data come from a study of T cells after posttransplantation cyclophosphamide. Study-level findings and limits: TRB clonality was highly associated with recipient CMV seropositivity and reactivation.

Generated by immunoSEQ multiplex PCR, the TCRdb table keeps only in-frame clones and is missing some. The sample shows approximately 56,000 clones, 90% to 95% of them seen only once. The TCR was taken from a young woman in good health and a related stem cell transplant donor. Material for sequencing was PBMCs.

CDR3 in DNA: TGTGCCAGCAGCCGCGGGGATACGCAGTATTTT. Translating it yields CASSRGDTQYF. This chain connects TRBV7-2 to TRBJ2-3; D perhaps matches TRBD2 (5 bases). Between the trimmed V and J ends, which lost 5 bases and 6 bases, there was a span of 6 bases. The CDR3 spans 11 residues. Per the germline V gene, CDR1 is SGHTA and CDR2 is FQGNSA.